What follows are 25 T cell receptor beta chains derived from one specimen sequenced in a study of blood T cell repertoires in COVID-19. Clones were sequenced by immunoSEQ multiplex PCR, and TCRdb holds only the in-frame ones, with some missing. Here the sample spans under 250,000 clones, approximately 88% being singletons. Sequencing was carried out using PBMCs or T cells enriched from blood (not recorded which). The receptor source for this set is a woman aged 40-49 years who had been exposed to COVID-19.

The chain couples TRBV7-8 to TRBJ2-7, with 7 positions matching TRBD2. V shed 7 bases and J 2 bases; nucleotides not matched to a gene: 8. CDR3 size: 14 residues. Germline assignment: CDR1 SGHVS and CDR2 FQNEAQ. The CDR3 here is CASIGGLGPYEQYF. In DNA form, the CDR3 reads TGTGCCAGCATCGGGGGGTTAGGGCCCTACGAGCAGTACTTC.

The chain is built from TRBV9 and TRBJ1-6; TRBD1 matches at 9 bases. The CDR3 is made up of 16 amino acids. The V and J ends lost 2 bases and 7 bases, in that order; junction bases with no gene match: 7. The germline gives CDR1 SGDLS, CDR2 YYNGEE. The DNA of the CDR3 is TGTGCCAGCAGCGTGACCGGGACAGGGAGGAATTCACCCCTCCACTTT. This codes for CASSVTGTGRNSPLHF.

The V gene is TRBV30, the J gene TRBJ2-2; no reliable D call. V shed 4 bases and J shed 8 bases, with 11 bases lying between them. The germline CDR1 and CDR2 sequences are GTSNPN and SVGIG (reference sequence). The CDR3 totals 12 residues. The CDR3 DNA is TGTGCCTGGACATTATCTAAGGGGGAGCTGTTTTTT. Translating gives CAWTLSKGELFF.

CDR3: CASSLSRQGARYGYTF. CDR3 nucleotide sequence: TGTGCCAGCAGTTTATCGCGACAGGGGGCGCGGTATGGCTACACCTTC. This rearrangement joins TRBV28 to TRBJ1-2; 10 nucleotides match TRBD1. Germline lookup yields CDR1 MDHEN and CDR2 SYDVKM. The CDR3 runs 16 residues. Trimming took 1 base from V and 5 from J; bases not matched to a gene: 7.

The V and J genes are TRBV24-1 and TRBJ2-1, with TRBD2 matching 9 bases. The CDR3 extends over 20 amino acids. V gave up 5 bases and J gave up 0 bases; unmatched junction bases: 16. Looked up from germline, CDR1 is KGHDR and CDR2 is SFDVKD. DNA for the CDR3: TGTGCCACCAGTGCCCCGTACGGAGCGGGAGGACAGAGCTCCTACAATGAGCAGTTCTTC. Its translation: CATSAPYGAGGQSSYNEQFF.

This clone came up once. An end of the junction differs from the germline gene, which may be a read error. The CDR3 DNA is TGTGCCAGTAGTATGTCCCCCCCGGGACTAGCGGGGGGCGGGCACACCGGGGGGCTGTTTTTT. Amino acid sequence: CASSMSPPGLAGGGHTGGLFF. The chain is built from TRBV19 and TRBJ2-2; TRBD2 agrees at 15 bases. Germline CDR1 and CDR2: LNHDA and SQIVND (reference sequence). This CDR3 is built from 21 residues.

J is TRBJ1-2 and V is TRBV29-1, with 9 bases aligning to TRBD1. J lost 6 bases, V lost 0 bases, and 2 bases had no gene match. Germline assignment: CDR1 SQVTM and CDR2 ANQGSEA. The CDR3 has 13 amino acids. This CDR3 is CSVEDRTGDGYTF. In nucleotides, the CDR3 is TGCAGCGTTGAAGACCGGACAGGGGATGGCTACACCTTC.

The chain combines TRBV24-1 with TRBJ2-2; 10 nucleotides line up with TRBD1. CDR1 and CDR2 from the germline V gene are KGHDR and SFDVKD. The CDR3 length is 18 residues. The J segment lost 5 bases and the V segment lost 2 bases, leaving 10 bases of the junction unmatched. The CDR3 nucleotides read TGTGCCACCAGTGATTCCAGACCGACAGGGGGCTTAACCGGGGAGCTGTTTTTT. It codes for CATSDSRPTGGLTGELFF.

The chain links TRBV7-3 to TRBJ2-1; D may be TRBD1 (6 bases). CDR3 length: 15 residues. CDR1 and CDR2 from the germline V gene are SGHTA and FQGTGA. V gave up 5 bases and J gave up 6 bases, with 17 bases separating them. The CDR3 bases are TGTGCCAGCAGCCCACTTCGGACAGATCGCAATGAGCAGTTCTTC. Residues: CASSPLRTDRNEQFF.

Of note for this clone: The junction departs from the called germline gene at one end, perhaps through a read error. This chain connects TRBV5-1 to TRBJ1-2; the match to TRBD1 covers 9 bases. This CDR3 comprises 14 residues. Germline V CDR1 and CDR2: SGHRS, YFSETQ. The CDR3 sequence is CASSLAGDRESVAF. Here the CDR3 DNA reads TGCGCCAGCAGCTTGGCGGGGGACAGGGAAAGTGTGGCCTTC.

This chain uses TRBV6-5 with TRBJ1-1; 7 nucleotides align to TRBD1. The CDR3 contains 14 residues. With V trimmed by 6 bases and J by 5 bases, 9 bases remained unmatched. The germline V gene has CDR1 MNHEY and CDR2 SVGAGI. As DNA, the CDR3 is TGTGCCAGCAGACCCGACAGGGCCATTACTGAAGCTTTCTTT. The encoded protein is CASRPDRAITEAFF.

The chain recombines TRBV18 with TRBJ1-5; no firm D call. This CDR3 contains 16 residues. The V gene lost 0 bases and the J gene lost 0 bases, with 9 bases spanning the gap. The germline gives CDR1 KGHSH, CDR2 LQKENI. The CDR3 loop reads CASSPPGTVSNQPQHF. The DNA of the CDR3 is TGTGCCAGCTCACCACCCGGAACAGTTAGCAATCAGCCCCAGCATTTT. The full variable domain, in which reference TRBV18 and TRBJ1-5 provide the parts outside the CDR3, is NAGVMQNPRHLVRRRGQEARLRCSPMKGHSHVYWYRQLPEEGLKFMVYLQKENIIDESGMPKERFSAEFPKEGPSILRIQQVVRGDSAAYFCASSPPGTVSNQPQHFGDGTRLSIL.

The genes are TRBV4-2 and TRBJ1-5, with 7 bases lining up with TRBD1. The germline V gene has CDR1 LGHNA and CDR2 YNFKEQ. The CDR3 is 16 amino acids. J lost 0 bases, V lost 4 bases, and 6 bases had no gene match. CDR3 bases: TGTGCCAGCAGCCGAGGACAGGCCCTTAGCAATCAGCCCCAGCATTTT. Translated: CASSRGQALSNQPQHF.

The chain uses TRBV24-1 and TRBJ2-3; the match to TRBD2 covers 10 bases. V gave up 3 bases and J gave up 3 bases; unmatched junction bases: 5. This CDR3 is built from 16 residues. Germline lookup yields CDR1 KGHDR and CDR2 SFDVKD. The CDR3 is CATSDPSGLATDTQYF. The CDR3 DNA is TGTGCCACCAGTGATCCGTCGGGACTAGCGACAGATACGCAGTATTTT.

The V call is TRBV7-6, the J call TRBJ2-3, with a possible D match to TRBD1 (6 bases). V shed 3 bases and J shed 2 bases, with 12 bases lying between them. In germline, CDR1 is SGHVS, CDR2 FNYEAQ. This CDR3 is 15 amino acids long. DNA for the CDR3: TGTGCCAGCAGCTTTACAGGGTCGGCCACAGATACGCAGTATTTT. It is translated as CASSFTGSATDTQYF.

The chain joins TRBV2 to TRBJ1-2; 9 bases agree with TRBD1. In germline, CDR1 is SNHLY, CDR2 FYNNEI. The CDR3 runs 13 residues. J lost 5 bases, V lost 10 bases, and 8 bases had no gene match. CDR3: CANTPGTGYGYTF. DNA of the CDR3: TGTGCCAACACCCCCGGGACAGGGTATGGCTACACCTTC.

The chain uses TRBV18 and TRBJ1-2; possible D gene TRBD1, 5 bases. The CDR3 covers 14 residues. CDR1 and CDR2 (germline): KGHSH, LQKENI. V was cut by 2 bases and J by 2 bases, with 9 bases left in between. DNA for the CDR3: TGTGCCAGCTCACCAGACAGTGGGAACTATGGCTACACCTTC. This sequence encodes CASSPDSGNYGYTF.

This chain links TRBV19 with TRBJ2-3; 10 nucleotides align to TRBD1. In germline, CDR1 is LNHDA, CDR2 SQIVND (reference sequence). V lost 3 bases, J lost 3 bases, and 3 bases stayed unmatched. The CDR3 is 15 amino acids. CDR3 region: CASSIPGQGTDTQYF. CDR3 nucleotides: TGTGCCAGTAGTATTCCGGGACAGGGGACAGATACGCAGTATTTT.

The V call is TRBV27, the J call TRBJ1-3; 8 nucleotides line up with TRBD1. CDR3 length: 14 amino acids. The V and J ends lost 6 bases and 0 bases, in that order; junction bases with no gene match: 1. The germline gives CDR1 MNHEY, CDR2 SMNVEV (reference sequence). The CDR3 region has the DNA TGTGCCAGCAGGGACAGGGCCTCTGGAAACACCATATATTTT. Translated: CASRDRASGNTIYF.

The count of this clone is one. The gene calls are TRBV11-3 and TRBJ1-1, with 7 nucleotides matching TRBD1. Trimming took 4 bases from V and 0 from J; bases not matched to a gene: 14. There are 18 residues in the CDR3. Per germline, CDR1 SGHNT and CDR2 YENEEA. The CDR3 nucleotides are TGTGCCAGCAGCTCAGAGGACAGGATCGGGGGAATGAACACTGAAGCTTTCTTT. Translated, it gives CASSSEDRIGGMNTEAFF. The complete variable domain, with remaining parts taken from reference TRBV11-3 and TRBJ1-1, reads EAGVVQSPRYKIIEKKQPVAFWCNPISGHNTLYWYLQNLGQGPELLIRYENEEAVDDSQLPKDRFSAERLKGVDSTLKIQPAELGDSAVYLCASSSEDRIGGMNTEAFFGQGTRLTVV.

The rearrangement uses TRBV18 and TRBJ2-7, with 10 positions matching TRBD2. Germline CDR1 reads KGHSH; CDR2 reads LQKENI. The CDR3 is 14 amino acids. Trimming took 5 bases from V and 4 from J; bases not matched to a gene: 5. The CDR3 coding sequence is TGTGCCAGCTCATCTAGCGGGAGTTCTTACGAGCAGTACGTC. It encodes CASSSSGSSYEQYV.

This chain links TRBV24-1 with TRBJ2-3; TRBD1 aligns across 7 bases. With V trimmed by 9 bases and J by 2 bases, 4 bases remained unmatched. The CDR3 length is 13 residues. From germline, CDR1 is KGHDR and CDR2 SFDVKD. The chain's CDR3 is CATRQGPTDTQYF. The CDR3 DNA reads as TGTGCCACCCGACAGGGACCCACAGATACGCAGTATTTT.

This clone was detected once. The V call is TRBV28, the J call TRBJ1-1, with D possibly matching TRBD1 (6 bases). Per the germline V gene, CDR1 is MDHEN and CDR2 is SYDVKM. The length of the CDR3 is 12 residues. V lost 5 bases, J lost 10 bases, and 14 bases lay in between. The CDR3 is CASSQTGHGAFF. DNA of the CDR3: TGTGCCAGCAGTCAGACAGGACATGGAGCTTTCTTT.

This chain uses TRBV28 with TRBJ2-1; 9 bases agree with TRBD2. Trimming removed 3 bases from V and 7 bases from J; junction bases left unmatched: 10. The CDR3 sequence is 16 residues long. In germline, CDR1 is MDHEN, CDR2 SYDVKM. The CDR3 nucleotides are TGTGCCAGCAGTTTCGGTAGGGCTAGCGGGGAAAATGAGCAGTTCTTC. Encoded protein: CASSFGRASGENEQFF.

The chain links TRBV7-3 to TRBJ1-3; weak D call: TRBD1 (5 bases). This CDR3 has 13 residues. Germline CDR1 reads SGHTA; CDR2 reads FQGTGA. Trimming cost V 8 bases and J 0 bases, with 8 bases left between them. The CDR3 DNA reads TGTGCCAGCTCGACAGACTCTGGAAACACCATATATTTT. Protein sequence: CASSTDSGNTIYF.